This T cell receptor (beta chain) derives from a study of T cells in Graves' hyperthyroidism and ophthalmopathy. Germline CDR1 and CDR2: SGHKS and YYEKEE (reference sequence). Trimming took 0 bases from V and 0 from J, leaving 11 bases between them. This CDR3 contains 16 residues. This clonotype was counted at least ten times. Its antigen is still unknown. Each diagnosis was grounded in clinical symptoms, serum thyroxine and TRAb, thyroid ultrasound, and orbital computed tomography. TCR beta CDR3 regions were amplified from RNA transcripts. Researchers ran a first-round RT-PCR on the TCR CDR3 using the HTBI primer set. TCRdb itself ran the multiplex PCR reads through MiXCR, one entry per CDR3 protein. The sample yields approximately 610,000 distinct CDR3 sequences, approximately 15% seen once. Study results and limitations: Expanded thyroid clonotypes (above 0.001) were mostly also found in blood.

What was sequenced was blood. The gene calls are TRBV5-5 and TRBJ2-3; D may match TRBD1 or TRBD2 (5 bases each). This sequence originates from a woman aged 40 to 50 with Graves' ophthalmopathy. In nucleotides, the CDR3 is TGTGCCAGCAGCTTGGCCCCGGGACCAAGCACAGATACGCAGTATTTT. Translation: CASSLAPGPSTDTQYF.